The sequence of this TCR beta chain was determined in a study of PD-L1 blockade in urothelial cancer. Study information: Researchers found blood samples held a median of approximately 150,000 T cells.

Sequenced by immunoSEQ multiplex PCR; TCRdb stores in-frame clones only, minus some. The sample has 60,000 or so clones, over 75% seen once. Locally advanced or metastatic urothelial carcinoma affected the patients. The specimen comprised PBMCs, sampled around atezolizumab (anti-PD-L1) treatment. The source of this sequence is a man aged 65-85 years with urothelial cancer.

As DNA, the CDR3 is TGCGCCAGCAGCCCCGCCCGGGGGGCCCACGAGCAGTACTTC. Translating gives CASSPARGAHEQYF. The chain joins TRBV4-1 to TRBJ2-7, with D possibly matching TRBD2 (7 bases). From germline, CDR1 is MGHRA and CDR2 YSYEKL. CDR3 length equals 14 residues. The V gene lost 4 bases and the J gene lost 5 bases, with 15 bases spanning the gap.